This T cell receptor beta chain came from a study of CD8 T cells in Susac syndrome. Random hexamers served to reverse transcribe about 0.45 to 1 ug RNA. TCRdb analysed the immunoSEQ multiplex PCR reads with MiXCR anew, one entry per CDR3 protein. The sample holds 130,000 to 150,000 distinct CDR3 sequences, 90% to 97% seen once. Germline V CDR1 and CDR2: DFQATT, SNEGSKA (reference sequence). Trimming took 6 bases from V and 2 from J, leaving 16 bases between them. The CDR3 consists of 15 residues. Sequencing was performed on CD4+ T cells from PBMCs. The J gene is TRBJ2-2, the V gene TRBV20-1, with unresolved D. The clonotype originates from a human donor with Susac syndrome. CDR3 DNA sequence: TGCAGTGCCCCCGTCCTGAACCAAAACACCGGGGAGCTGTTTTTT. Its protein is CSAPVLNQNTGELFF.